A selection of T cell receptor beta chains follows, all from one sample in a study of T-cell memory formation after mild COVID-19. MiXCR was run by TCRdb on the 5' RACE reads, yielding one entry per CDR3 protein. The top ten hold 0.6% to 1% of the sample, which has 35,000 to 50,000 distinct CDR3 sequences, less than 8% seen once. Sequencing was carried out using PBMCs or a T cell subset sorted from them (not recorded which). The receptor set was obtained from an adult who had mild COVID-19 (a few samples of this study predate the infection). Cell type and time point are not known. CDR3s include the opening cysteine and the closing phenylalanine or tryptophan. The D gene is left open where the match is weak. Size is omitted from some rows. Given values are once, few, many or a class for expanded clones.

TRBJ1-4	-	TRBV7-9	many	TGTGCCAGCAGCATATTCGAAAAACTGTTTTTT	CASSIFEKLFF
TRBJ2-7	-	TRBV30	many	TGTGCCTGGAGGAAGGACCCAGTTTCCGAGCAGTACTTC	CAWRKDPVSEQYF
TRBJ2-3	-	TRBV4-3	medium-sized	TGCGCCAGCAGCCAAGTGCTCTTAGATACGCAGTATTTT	CASSQVLLDTQYF
TRBJ2-7	TRBD1	TRBV5-4	-	TGTGCCAGCAGCTTGGGGACAGGGGGATCCTACGAGCAGTACTTC	CASSLGTGGSYEQYF
TRBJ2-5	TRBD2	TRBV20-1	-	TGCAGTGCTAGAGATCCGTGGGGGAGGGCCGTGGTAGGAGAGACCCAGTACTTC	CSARDPWGRAVVGETQYF
TRBJ2-5	-	TRBV6-2/TRBV6-3	-	TGTGCCAGCAGTTACCCGGAACAGACCCAGTACTTC	CASSYPEQTQYF
TRBJ2-7	-	TRBV10-3	-	TGTGCCATCAAGGAGGGGGCGCATTACGAGCAGTACTTC	CAIKEGAHYEQYF
TRBJ2-2	TRBD2	TRBV25-1	many	TGTGCCAGCACAGGACTAGCGGGGGGAACCGGGGAGCTGTTTTTT	CASTGLAGGTGELFF
TRBJ1-5	-	TRBV18	few	TGTGCCAGCTCACCAGGGAGCGCCGGGGGTCAACAGCCCCAGCATTTT	CASSPGSAGGQQPQHF
TRBJ1-1	-	TRBV2	few	TGTGCCAACCCAGGGGCAACGAACACTGAAGCTTTCTTT	CANPGATNTEAFF
TRBJ1-2	-	TRBV7-9	many	TGTGCCAGCAGCTTAAGGAGCAGGGGCTACACCTTC	CASSLRSRGYTF
TRBJ2-1	-	TRBV6-2/TRBV6-3	many	TGTGCCAGCAGTTACGGGGGACTCGGGCGGAATGAGCAGTTCTTC	CASSYGGLGRNEQFF
TRBJ1-5	TRBD1	TRBV7-2	many	TGTGCCAGCAGCGCACAGGGGGCTATGGGCAATCAGCCCCAGCATTTT	CASSAQGAMGNQPQHF
TRBJ1-1	TRBD1	TRBV10-3	many	TGTGCCATCAGTGAAGCCCCGACAGGGATGCGGCCTGAAGCTTTCTTT	CAISEAPTGMRPEAFF
TRBJ2-2	-	TRBV4-1	medium-sized	TGCGCCAGCAGCCAAGCGAACTTCGGGACGGCCACCGGGGAGCTGTTTTTT	CASSQANFGTATGELFF
TRBJ1-5	-	TRBV12-3/TRBV12-4	many	TGTGCCAGCAGTTCTAGCAGGGGAGGGCAGCCCCAGCATTTT	CASSSSRGGQPQHF
TRBJ1-6	TRBD1	TRBV25-1	few	TGTGCCGCACAGGGGTCGTTCGGTTCACCCCTCCACTTT	CAAQGSFGSPLHF